What follows are 16 T cell receptor beta chains derived from one specimen sequenced in a study of tumor-infiltrating lymphocytes in primary liver carcinoma. A primer in the constant region served to generate TCR beta cDNA from roughly 450 ng of total RNA. What produced the TCR beta libraries was three nested multiplex PCR rounds using slightly modified ARM-PCR. Use of TRBV1-TRBV30 forward primers with a C-beta reverse primer characterized the first two PCR rounds, which lasted 10 cycles each. TCRdb re-called the multiplex PCR reads with MiXCR, one entry per CDR3 protein. The sample lists 250,000 to 400,000 distinct CDR3 sequences, 50% to 70% occurring once. The blood RNA (from unsorted whole blood) was obtained, and germline DNA was also extracted. Input material: peripheral blood. The source of these receptors is a man aged 40-49 years with primary liver carcinoma and hepatitis B virus infection.

This chain uses TRBV6-5 with TRBJ2-7; D is uncertain. Germline lookup yields CDR1 MNHEY and CDR2 SVGAGI. V lost 1 base, J lost 0 bases, and 7 bases lay in between. The CDR3 length is 14 residues. CDR3 bases: TGTGCCAGCAGTTACTGGGGTTACTCCTACGAGCAGTACTTC. Translation: CASSYWGYSYEQYF.

With regard to this clonotype: A clone one base away is much larger, so this may be a read error. V and J are TRBV6-6 and TRBJ1-2, with TRBD1 identical over 7 bases. CDR1 is MNHNY, CDR2 SVGAGI, per germline (reference sequence). This CDR3 contains 13 residues. The CDR3 DNA reads as TGTGGCAGCAGACGACAGGGCCGAGATGGCTACACCTTC. It encodes CGSRRQGRDGYTF.

About this clonotype itself: At one end the junction does not follow the germline gene, possibly because of a read error. The CDR3 here is CATSPDRASKNIQYF. The DNA of the CDR3 is TGTGCCACCAGTCCGGACCGGGCCTCCAAAAACATTCAGTACTTC. This chain links TRBV6-5 with TRBJ2-4; no clear D gene. CDR3 size: 15 residues. CDR1 and CDR2 (germline): MNHEY, SVGAGI.

This clonotype came up many times. The genes are TRBV6-1 and TRBJ1-5, with TRBD1 as a possible D gene (6 bases). From germline, CDR1 is MNHNS and CDR2 SASEGT. The CDR3 sequence is 15 residues long. V lost 2 bases and J 4 bases, leaving 12 bases between the germline ends. CDR3 in DNA: TGTGCCAGCAGTGAAAGGGGGGTACTAAATCAGCCCCAGCATTTT. This encodes CASSERGVLNQPQHF.

Worth noting for this clonotype: A clone one base away is much larger, so this may be a read error. The rearrangement links TRBV6-2 or TRBV6-3 to TRBJ2-1, with 10 bases fitting TRBD2. J was trimmed by 2 bases and V by 7 bases; bases with no gene match: 5. The CDR3 runs 15 residues. Germline CDR1 MNHEY, CDR2 SVGEGT. CDR3 residues: CASIQREGPYNEQFF. The CDR3 region has the DNA TGTGCCAGCATCCAGCGGGAGGGGCCCTACAATGAGCAGTTCTTC.

With respect to this clonotype: A junction end diverges from the germline sequence, so it may reflect a read error. This chain joins TRBV4-2 and TRBJ1-3; D is possibly TRBD1 (5 bases). The CDR3 loop spans 16 amino acids. Germline V CDR1 and CDR2: LGHNA, YNFKEQ. Here the CDR3 reads CACSHGRDGSGNTIYF. The CDR3 nucleotides are TGTGCCTGCAGCCATGGCCGGGACGGCTCTGGAAACACCATATATTTT.

V gene TRBV1 combines with J gene TRBJ2-3; the D segment call TRBD1 is taken from the table without a DNA check. TRBV1 is termed a pseudogene. The length of the CDR3 is 16 residues. CDR3 DNA sequence: TGCACCAGCAACCAACCCCCAAGGGGGAGAAGGGATACGCAGTATTTT. It specifies CTSNQPPRGRRDTQYF.

The rearrangement uses TRBV6-5 and TRBJ2-1; D is perhaps TRBD2 (5 bases). Per germline, CDR1 MNHEY and CDR2 SVGAGI. The CDR3 runs 14 residues. V was clipped by 6 bases and J by 9 bases, with 18 bases between them. CDR3 region: CASSPSPGNSEQFF. The CDR3 region has the DNA TGTGCCAGCAGCCCCTCACCGGGGAACAGTGAGCAGTTCTTC.

The chain links TRBV30 to TRBJ2-5; D is undetermined. Trimming took off 2 bases at V and 1 base at J, with 8 bases between the two ends. Germline-derived CDR1 and CDR2 are GTSNPN and SVGIG (reference sequence). The CDR3 extends over 13 amino acids. The CDR3 reads CAWSLTVQETQYF. The CDR3 DNA reads as TGTGCCTGGAGTCTAACAGTCCAAGAGACCCAGTACTTC.

This clonotype was observed at least ten times. This chain uses TRBV4-3 with TRBJ2-7; TRBD2 matches 7 bases. Germline-derived CDR1 and CDR2 are LGHNA and YSLEER. Trimming took 0 bases from V and 2 from J; bases not matched to a gene: 1. The CDR3 consists of 14 residues. CDR3 in amino acids: CASSQELAAYEQYF. In DNA, the CDR3 is TGCGCCAGCAGCCAAGAGCTAGCGGCCTACGAGCAGTACTTC.

Comment on this clonotype: The conserved phenylalanine or tryptophan normally closing the CDR3 is absent here, so this likely arose from a read error. The gene calls are TRBV11-2 and TRBJ2-7; the D is unclear. With 4 bases removed from V and 7 bases from J, the gap between germline ends came to 20 bases. The CDR3 length is 15 residues. The V gene's germline CDR1 is SGHAT and CDR2 FQNNGV. The CDR3 loop reads CASSSGEFAGYEQYL. The CDR3 DNA reads as TGTGCCAGCAGCTCCGGCGAGTTTGCTGGGTATGAGCAGTACCTC.

For this clonotype: At one end, the junction sequence differs from germline, possibly due to a read error. This chain uses TRBV12-3 or TRBV12-4 with TRBJ2-3; 12 bases match TRBD2. This CDR3 comprises 15 residues. The CDR3 coding sequence is TGTGCCAGTAGTTCCGGACTAGCGGGGATTGATACACAGTATTTT. It is translated as CASSSGLAGIDTQYF.

Comment on this clonotype: A much bigger clone sits one base away, suggesting this may be a read error. Likely a read error: the CDR3 ends without its conserved phenylalanine or tryptophan. The chain links TRBV12-3 or TRBV12-4 to TRBJ2-2; 8 bases fit TRBD1. Losses at the gene ends were 5 bases for V and 2 bases for J; bases not matched to a gene: 4. This CDR3 contains 15 residues. CDR3 residues: CASSVDRGNTGELFS. In DNA form, the CDR3 reads TGTGCCAGCAGTGTCGACAGGGGCAACACCGGGGAGCTGTTTTCT.

About this clonotype itself: Just one base apart from a much larger clone, this may be a read error. V and J are TRBV12-3 or TRBV12-4 and TRBJ1-4, with a weak D call TRBD1 (5 bases). This CDR3 has 15 amino acids. Trimming cost V 5 bases and J 7 bases, with 17 bases left between them. CDR3 coding DNA: TGTGCCAGCAGTCAATCCGGGACCTGGAGTGAAAAACTGTTTTTT. Amino acid sequence: CASSQSGTWSEKLFF.

Points on this clonotype: A much larger clone lies one base from this, so it may be a read error. The chain employs TRBV12-3 or TRBV12-4 and TRBJ2-7; the D gene is possibly TRBD1 (5 bases). This CDR3 has 14 residues. The ends were cut back, 7 bases at V and 3 bases at J, with 16 bases in the middle. CDR3 DNA sequence: TGTGCCAGCACCTTAGGGGCATCTGTCTACGAGCAGTACTTC. Translating it yields CASTLGASVYEQYF.

The V call is TRBV19, the J call TRBJ1-5, with TRBD1 matching 10 bases. This CDR3 is built from 15 residues. Germline V gene sequence: CDR1 LNHDA, CDR2 SQIVND (reference sequence). The V segment lost 7 bases and the J segment 7 bases; nucleotides outside the gene matches: 10. DNA of the CDR3: TGTGCCAGTATTTCCGAGACAGGGGGCGCCCAGCCCCAGCATTTT. This gives the protein CASISETGGAQPQHF.